The clone carrying this T cell receptor (beta chain) was counted between two and nine times. Assay: immunoSEQ multiplex PCR; the TCRdb copy retains only in-frame clones and omits some. The sample shows 150,000 to 200,000 clones, more than 85% of them seen only once. The data were taken from a study of blood T cell repertoires in COVID-19. The sequence was obtained from a man aged 45-65 years with acute or convalescent COVID-19. Specimen: peripheral blood.

CDR3 in DNA: TGTGCCAGCAGTTACGGGGGCGTGAACACTGAAGCTTTCTTT. It translates to CASSYGGVNTEAFF. The V and J genes are TRBV6-2 or TRBV6-3 and TRBJ1-1, with D possibly TRBD1 on 6 matching bases. V was trimmed by 2 bases and J by 0 bases, leaving 7 bases between them. This CDR3 contains 14 residues. Looked up from germline, CDR1 is MNHEY and CDR2 is SVGEGT.